One sample yielded the 27 T cell receptor beta chains listed below, sequenced in a study of beta chain features in type 1 diabetes. The entirety of the isolated RNA underwent reverse transcription, so expressed TCRB transcripts were sequenced. Assay: immunoSEQ multiplex PCR; the TCRdb copy retains only in-frame clones and omits some. The sample has around 300,000 clones, under 8.5% seen once; the top ten hold roughly 1%. The sequenced sample was central memory CD4+ T cells from blood. These receptors all stem from a woman aged 18-30 years in good health.

The rearrangement joins TRBV5-1 to TRBJ2-3; 7 positions match TRBD2. CDR1 is SGHRS and CDR2 is YFSETQ in the germline V gene. The CDR3 spans 15 residues. V was pared by 1 base and J by 4 bases, with 6 bases of the junction left unmatched. The CDR3 is CASSLRLASADTQYF. The DNA of the CDR3 is TGCGCCAGCAGCTTGCGACTAGCTAGCGCAGATACGCAGTATTTT.

This chain links TRBV19 with TRBJ2-5; a weak D match, TRBD2 (6 bases). The CDR3 is made up of 14 amino acids. Germline CDR1 and CDR2: LNHDA and SQIVND (reference sequence). Trimming stripped 10 bases from V and 0 bases from J, with 15 bases between. CDR3: CATKARTNQETQYF. CDR3 nucleotides: TGTGCCACAAAAGCCCGGACTAACCAAGAGACCCAGTACTTC.

The chain has TRBV18 and TRBJ2-7; 8 nucleotides agree with TRBD2. This CDR3 is built from 15 residues. V was clipped by 6 bases and J by 0 bases; unmatched bases: 7. Germline V gene lookup returns CDR1 KGHSH and CDR2 LQKENI. Here the CDR3 reads CASSPIAGGSYEQYV. Written as DNA, the CDR3 is TGTGCCAGCTCTCCGATCGCGGGAGGCTCCTACGAGCAGTACGTC.

The rearrangement joins TRBV6-1 to TRBJ2-7; D unclear. The CDR3 is 14 amino acids. Germline CDR1 MNHNS, CDR2 SASEGT. Between the trimmed V and J ends, which lost 1 base and 3 bases, there was a span of 10 bases. The CDR3 sequence is CASSEGSGGYEQYV. Here the CDR3 DNA reads TGTGCCAGCAGTGAAGGTTCGGGCGGCTACGAGCAGTACGTC.

A few counts support this clone. This chain's CDR3 is CASSLSGDISGNTIYF. The CDR3 DNA sequence: TGTGCCAGCAGCTTGTCGGGGGACATCTCTGGAAACACCATATATTTT. The chain employs TRBV5-6 and TRBJ1-3; perhaps TRBD1 as D (6 bases). V was cut by 1 base and J by 0 bases, with 11 bases left in between. Germline assignment: CDR1 SGHDT and CDR2 YYEEEE. This CDR3 has 16 amino acids.

In this sample, this clone turned up many times. A clone one base away is much larger, so this may be a read error. The rearrangement joins TRBV2 to TRBJ1-2; D unresolved. Trimming stripped 2 bases from V and 3 bases from J, with 1 base between. Germline V CDR1 and CDR2: SNHLY, FYNNEI. The CDR3 consists of 11 residues. The CDR3 loop is CASSEHYGYTF. The CDR3 DNA reads TGTGCCAGCAGTGAACACTATGGCTACACCTTC. Based on the CDR3 plus reference TRBV2 and TRBJ1-2, the full variable domain is EPEVTQTPSHQVTQMGQEVILRCVPISNHLYFYWYRQILGQKVEFLVSFYNNEISEKSEIFDDQFSVERPDGSNFTLKIRSTKLEDSAMYFCASSEHYGYTFGSGTRLTVV.

This clone was counted between two and nine times. The chain has TRBV6-5 and TRBJ1-5; D is unresolved. Germline CDR1 is MNHEY and CDR2 is SVGAGI. The CDR3 has 14 amino acids. Between the trimmed V and J ends, which lost 2 bases and 1 base, there was a span of 6 bases. For the CDR3, the DNA is TGTGCCAGCAGTTACCTGGACAGCAATCAGCCCCAGCATTTT. Translated, it gives CASSYLDSNQPQHF.

J is TRBJ2-2 and V is TRBV2; D ambiguous. The CDR3 has 15 amino acids. Between the trimmed V and J ends, which lost 6 bases and 1 base, there was a span of 12 bases. Germline values: CDR1 SNHLY, CDR2 FYNNEI. The CDR3 sequence: CASRARDLNTGELFF. The CDR3 nucleotides read TGTGCCAGCAGGGCCCGAGACTTGAACACCGGGGAGCTGTTTTTT.

This sequence joins TRBV18 and TRBJ2-3, with no clear D. Looked up from germline, CDR1 is KGHSH and CDR2 is LQKENI. The CDR3 has 15 residues. V was trimmed by 2 bases and J by 3 bases, leaving 12 bases between them. CDR3 bases: TGTGCCAGCTCACCAACCACTCTTGGGACAGATACGCAGTATTTT. This encodes CASSPTTLGTDTQYF.

This clone occurred a few times. The rearrangement joins TRBV4-1 to TRBJ1-2; D ambiguous. The germline V gene has CDR1 MGHRA and CDR2 YSYEKL. V lost 0 bases and J 3 bases, leaving 5 bases between the germline ends. CDR3 length: 13 amino acids. The DNA for the CDR3 is TGCGCCAGCAGCCAAGATAATTACTATGGCTACACCTTC. Its protein product is CASSQDNYYGYTF.

This chain uses TRBV4-1 with TRBJ2-3, with 9 bases identical to TRBD2. The CDR3 length is 17 residues. CDR1 is MGHRA and CDR2 is YSYEKL in the germline V gene. Germline trimming cut 1 base from V and 4 bases from J; bases unmatched to any gene: 9. CDR3 in amino acids: CASSQAPLAGAPDTQYF. DNA for the CDR3: TGCGCCAGCAGCCAAGCCCCCTTAGCGGGGGCCCCAGATACGCAGTATTTT.

This chain joins TRBV5-1 and TRBJ2-2; 12 nucleotides agree with TRBD2. The V gene end was trimmed by 0 bases and the J gene end by 6 bases; junction bases not matched to a gene: 3. The CDR3 runs 16 residues. CDR1 is SGHRS, CDR2 YFSETQ, per germline. CDR3 region: CASSLGLAGAAGELFF. In DNA, the CDR3 is TGCGCCAGCAGCTTGGGACTAGCGGGAGCCGCCGGGGAGCTGTTTTTT. Using reference TRBV5-1 and TRBJ2-2 for the parts outside the CDR3, the full variable domain is KAGVTQTPRYLIKTRGQQVTLSCSPISGHRSVSWYQQTPGQGLQFLFEYFSETQRNKGNFPGRFSGRQFSNSRSEMNVSTLELGDSALYLCASSLGLAGAAGELFFGEGSRLTVL.

This clone was detected only a few times. The CDR3 reads CASSLSRRQSYGYTF. CDR3 nucleotides: TGTGCCAGCAGTTTATCACGTCGACAGTCCTATGGCTACACCTTC. This sequence joins TRBV27 and TRBJ1-2; a weak D match, TRBD1 (5 bases). The CDR3 has 15 residues. V shed 0 bases and J shed 4 bases, with 12 bases lying between them. CDR1 is MNHEY and CDR2 is SMNVEV in the germline V gene (reference sequence).

This clone has ten or more counts. The CDR3 DNA sequence: TGTGCCACCAGCAGCAGTGACAGGGCGCGTAACGAGCAGTACTTC. This encodes CATSSSDRARNEQYF. This chain connects TRBV15 to TRBJ2-7; TRBD1 agrees at 7 bases. Germline V gives CDR1 LNHNV, CDR2 YYDKDF (reference sequence). V lost 3 bases, J lost 5 bases, and 10 bases stayed unmatched. The CDR3 length is 15 residues.

There are a few counts of this clone. This chain connects TRBV5-1 to TRBJ2-1; 7 nucleotides align to TRBD2. CDR3 length: 16 residues. Germline loops: CDR1 SGHRS, CDR2 YFSETQ. Trimming took 2 bases from V and 4 from J; bases not matched to a gene: 9. The CDR3 coding sequence is TGCGCCAGCAGCTTAGACCCCGGGGGGATATACAATGAGCAGTTCTTC. Translating it yields CASSLDPGGIYNEQFF.

The rearrangement links TRBV6-5 to TRBJ2-2, with 8 bases matching TRBD2. The CDR3 has 16 amino acids. The V and J ends lost 4 bases and 4 bases, in that order; junction bases with no gene match: 8. Germline lookup yields CDR1 MNHEY and CDR2 SVGAGI. In DNA form, the CDR3 reads TGTGCCAGCAGTTTACGGGCGGGAGGTGCCACCGGGGAGCTGTTTTTT. Translating gives CASSLRAGGATGELFF.

The chain couples TRBV30 to TRBJ2-7, with TRBD2 matching 9 bases. The length of the CDR3 is 14 residues. V was clipped by 5 bases and J by 2 bases; unmatched bases: 7. The germline gives CDR1 GTSNPN, CDR2 SVGIG (reference sequence). CDR3 sequence (DNA): TGTGCCTGGGCACCAGCGGGAGGCACCTACGAGCAGTACTTC. It translates to CAWAPAGGTYEQYF.

This clone was counted only a few times. The chain combines TRBV19 with TRBJ2-3; 10 bases match TRBD1. This CDR3 has 16 residues. Germline loops: CDR1 LNHDA, CDR2 SQIVND (reference sequence). The trim removed 6 bases at V and 2 bases at J, leaving 8 bases unmatched. CDR3 protein: CASSRRTGGTTDTQYF. Written as DNA, the CDR3 is TGTGCCAGTAGCCGACGGACAGGGGGGACCACAGATACGCAGTATTTT.

This clone has a count of ten or more. The CDR3 DNA reads TGTGCCAGCAGACCAATGGCGGGGGGGACCCCCAATGAGCAGTTCTTC. This translates into CASRPMAGGTPNEQFF. The chain recombines TRBV6-6 with TRBJ2-1; 9 bases match TRBD2. J gave up 6 bases and V 6 bases, and 12 bases lay outside the gene matches. CDR3 size: 16 residues. CDR1 is MNHNY and CDR2 is SVGAGI in the germline V gene (reference sequence).

This chain links TRBV4-3 with TRBJ1-2; possible D gene TRBD1, 5 bases. The germline V gene encodes CDR1 LGHNA and CDR2 YSLEER. CDR3 size: 16 residues. The V end lost 4 bases, the J end lost 1 base, and 16 bases lay between the germline ends. This CDR3 reads CASSPLGGEVNYGYTF. The CDR3 nucleotides read TGCGCCAGCAGCCCCCTCGGGGGGGAAGTTAACTATGGCTACACCTTC.

The rearrangement links TRBV28 to TRBJ1-5; D gene ambiguous. Between the trimmed V and J ends, which lost 6 bases and 1 base, there was a span of 13 bases. Germline CDR1 is MDHEN and CDR2 is SYDVKM. The CDR3 runs to 15 residues. The CDR3 sequence: CASSQSGGSNQPQHF. The DNA of the CDR3 is TGTGCCAGCAGCCAGAGTGGCGGAAGCAATCAGCCCCAGCATTTT.

Only a few counts were recorded for this clone. This chain joins TRBV6-6 and TRBJ2-2; weak D call: TRBD2 (6 bases). Germline-derived CDR1 and CDR2 are MNHNY and SVGAGI (reference sequence). V gave up 3 bases and J gave up 3 bases, with 11 bases separating them. The CDR3 is 15 amino acids. The DNA for the CDR3 is TGTGCCAGCAGTTATCGGAGGGACTACACCGGGGAGCTGTTTTTT. Its protein product is CASSYRRDYTGELFF.

This chain connects TRBV19 to TRBJ2-1; D unresolved. The CDR3 length is 12 residues. The ends were cut back, 4 bases at V and 7 bases at J, with 8 bases in the middle. Germline V CDR1 and CDR2: LNHDA, SQIVND (reference sequence). The CDR3, as DNA: TGTGCCAGTAGTACCAGGATGAATGAGCAGTTCTTC. It codes for CASSTRMNEQFF.

V and J are TRBV19 and TRBJ2-1; 13 bases align to TRBD2. The V segment lost 6 bases and the J segment 7 bases; nucleotides outside the gene matches: 9. In germline, CDR1 is LNHDA, CDR2 SQIVND (reference sequence). The CDR3 sequence is 16 residues long. In DNA form, the CDR3 reads TGTGCCAGTAGCCCGTGGACTAGCGGGAGTGGGAATGAGCAGTTCTTC. Amino acid sequence: CASSPWTSGSGNEQFF. Combining the CDR3 with reference TRBV19 and TRBJ2-1 gives the whole variable domain DGGITQSPKYLFRKEGQNVTLSCEQNLNHDAMYWYRQDPGQGLRLIYYSQIVNDFQKGDIAEGYSVSREKKESFPLTVTSAQKNPTAFYLCASSPWTSGSGNEQFFGPGTRLTVL.

The chain joins TRBV30 to TRBJ2-1; D gene uncertain. V lost 3 bases, J lost 10 bases, and 10 bases lay in between. CDR1 is GTSNPN, CDR2 SVGIG, per germline (reference sequence). The CDR3 has 11 amino acids. CDR3 in amino acids: CAWSASGEQFF. The CDR3 DNA is TGTGCCTGGAGCGCATCCGGGGAGCAGTTCTTC. The full variable domain, in which reference TRBV30 and TRBJ2-1 provide the parts outside the CDR3, is SQTIHQWPATLVQPVGSPLSLECTVEGTSNPNLYWYRQAAGRGLQLLFYSVGIGQISSEVPQNLSASRPQDRQFILSSKKLLLSDSGFYLCAWSASGEQFFGPGTRLTVL.

This clone was counted only a few times. This chain joins TRBV7-9 and TRBJ2-1, with TRBD2 matching 10 bases. Germline V gene lookup returns CDR1 SEHNR and CDR2 FQNEAQ (reference sequence). The CDR3 length is 16 residues. V shed 2 bases, J shed 5 bases, and the junction held 6 bases outside the gene matches. The CDR3 loop is CASSLWASGSNNEQFF. In DNA, the CDR3 is TGTGCCAGCAGCTTATGGGCTAGCGGGAGTAACAATGAGCAGTTCTTC. The full variable domain, with the rest looked up from reference TRBV7-9 and TRBJ2-1, is DTGVSQNPRHKITKRGQNVTFRCDPISEHNRLYWYRQTLGQGPEFLTYFQNEAQLEKSRLLSDRFSAERPKGSFSTLEIQRTEQGDSAMYLCASSLWASGSNNEQFFGPGTRLTVL.

J is TRBJ2-1 and V is TRBV15; no clear D. Germline loops: CDR1 LNHNV, CDR2 YYDKDF (reference sequence). CDR3 length: 13 amino acids. Trimming left V 5 bases short and J 5 bases short, with 10 bases between. The CDR3 is CATSPAPHNEQFF. CDR3 bases: TGTGCCACCAGCCCGGCCCCCCACAATGAGCAGTTCTTC. Drawing the rest from reference TRBV15 and TRBJ2-1, the complete variable domain is DAMVIQNPRYQVTQFGKPVTLSCSQTLNHNVMYWYQQKSSQAPKLLFHYYDKDFNNEADTPDNFQSRRPNTSFCFLDIRSPGLGDTAMYLCATSPAPHNEQFFGPGTRLTVL.